The clone carrying this TCR beta chain was recorded a few times. What it binds is unknown. This sample was taken from a study of T cells in Graves' hyperthyroidism and ophthalmopathy. RNA transcripts provided the source from which TCR beta CDR3 regions were amplified. Researchers ran a first-round RT-PCR on the TCR CDR3 using the HTBI primer set. TCRdb used MiXCR to reprocess the multiplex PCR reads, holding one entry per CDR3 protein. The profile shows 600,000 or so distinct CDR3 sequences, 13% to 15% of them singletons. Findings and limits, study-wide: Most expanded thyroid clonotypes above 0.001 recurred in blood.

The V end lost 3 bases, the J end lost 7 bases, and 15 bases lay between the germline ends. This CDR3 spans 15 amino acids. The V gene is TRBV12-3 or TRBV12-4, the J gene TRBJ2-2, with D unclear. The TCR sequence derives from a woman under 30 with Graves' ophthalmopathy. What was sequenced was blood. The DNA for the CDR3 is TGTGCCAGCAGTTTCCGGGCTACGTCGGGCGGGGAGCTGTTTTTT. It specifies CASSFRATSGGELFF.